This entry lists 28 T cell receptor beta chains sequenced from one sample in a study of radiotherapy plus CTLA-4 blockade in lung cancer (dated by TCRdb to 2016 to 2019). Libraries were prepared through the immunoSEQ multiplex PCR assay. Sourced from immuneACCESS, this table was stored by TCRdb with only in-frame sequences that have V and J called. A share of the clones is absent; for the studies checked, an unresolved V gene accounts for under half, and the remainder has no known explanation. This sample lists approximately 72,000 clones; more than 75% were detected once. The ten largest make up around 7.1% of the sample. Sequenced material: peripheral blood, taken from a patient treated with radiotherapy plus ipilimumab. These receptors all come from a human donor with non-small cell lung cancer who had a complete response to radiotherapy plus ipilimumab.

The rearrangement joins TRBV5-4 to TRBJ2-1; D remains ambiguous. The germline V and J ends were trimmed by 1 base and 7 bases, with 6 bases remaining between them. The CDR3 sequence is 12 residues long. Germline V CDR1 and CDR2: SGHNT, YYREEE (reference sequence). In DNA form, the CDR3 reads TGTGCCAGCAGCTTGACCCGGAATGAGCAGTTCTTC. Translating gives CASSLTRNEQFF.

The chain joins TRBV7-6 to TRBJ2-1, with D maybe TRBD1 (5 bases). The CDR3 is 16 residues long. Per the germline V gene, CDR1 is SGHVS and CDR2 is FNYEAQ. V dropped 4 bases and J dropped 4 bases, with 17 bases sitting between them. DNA of the CDR3: TGTGCCAGCAGCTCCCCTACCGGACACCAATACAATGAGCAGTTCTTC. It yields the protein CASSSPTGHQYNEQFF.

The J gene is TRBJ2-3, the V gene TRBV5-1, with TRBD2 matching over 7 bases. The CDR3 has 15 amino acids. CDR1 and CDR2 from the germline V gene are SGHRS and YFSETQ. V lost 0 bases, J lost 0 bases, and 1 base stayed unmatched. CDR3 DNA sequence: TGCGCCAGCAGCTTGGTGGGGGGGAGCACAGATACGCAGTATTTT. Translated: CASSLVGGSTDTQYF.

The gene calls are TRBV21-1 and TRBJ1-5. TRBV21-1 constitutes a pseudogene. This CDR3 contains 17 residues. Here the CDR3 reads CASSTRAQVNSNQPQHF. In DNA, the CDR3 is TGTGCCAGCAGCACCCGGGCCCAAGTTAATAGCAATCAGCCCCAGCATTTT.

The V gene is TRBV16, the J gene TRBJ2-6, with D tentatively TRBD1 (6 bases). V lost 2 bases and J lost 3, with 20 bases in between. This CDR3 spans 19 amino acids. Germline V CDR1 and CDR2: KGHSY, FQNENV. CDR3 in DNA: TGTGCCAGCAGCCAAGGCAGACTGGGGGCGCGAGGTGGGGCCAACGTCCTGACTTTC. Encoded protein: CASSQGRLGARGGANVLTF.

The chain combines TRBV4-1 with TRBJ2-7, with TRBD1 identical over 8 bases. V lost 10 bases, J lost 4 bases, and 15 bases stayed unmatched. This CDR3 is built from 15 residues. CDR1 and CDR2 (germline): MGHRA, YSYEKL. In DNA form, the CDR3 reads TGCGCCACCAAATTCTCCGGGACAGGACCTTACGAGCAGTACGTC. Encoded protein: CATKFSGTGPYEQYV.

The gene calls are TRBV19 and TRBJ1-2; D possibly corresponds to TRBD1 (5 bases). The V end lost 0 bases, the J end lost 4 bases, and 6 bases lay between the germline ends. The germline gives CDR1 LNHDA, CDR2 SQIVND (reference sequence). The length of the CDR3 is 13 residues. CDR3 in DNA: TGTGCCAGTAGTATAGACAGGGTCTATGGCTACACCTTC. Protein sequence: CASSIDRVYGYTF.

V is TRBV6-5 and J is TRBJ1-5; D is undetermined. CDR3 length: 15 amino acids. Germline loops: CDR1 MNHEY, CDR2 SVGAGI. Between the trimmed V and J ends, which lost 3 bases and 0 bases, there was a span of 9 bases. This chain's CDR3 is CASSYRSHSNQPQHF. In DNA form, the CDR3 reads TGTGCCAGCAGTTATCGGTCGCATAGCAATCAGCCCCAGCATTTT.

The chain joins TRBV28 to TRBJ1-1; D is unclear. Trimming pared 1 base from V and 5 bases from J, leaving 8 bases between. The CDR3 consists of 13 residues. CDR1 is MDHEN, CDR2 SYDVKM, per germline. The CDR3 nucleotides read TGTGCCAGCAGTTTATATGGATGGACTGAAGCTTTCTTT. Protein product: CASSLYGWTEAFF.

This chain links TRBV25-1 with TRBJ2-1; 12 positions match TRBD2. The germline gives CDR1 MGHDK, CDR2 SYGVNS. With 6 bases clipped from V and 7 bases from J, the junction kept 4 bases outside the gene matches. CDR3 size: 14 residues. CDR3 in amino acids: CASRQTSGGNEQFF. CDR3 sequence (DNA): TGTGCCAGCAGACAGACTAGCGGGGGAAATGAGCAGTTCTTC.

A remark on this clone: Germline is not matched at one junction end, which may reflect a read error. This sequence joins TRBV9 and TRBJ1-2; D is perhaps TRBD1 (6 bases). The CDR3 is made up of 13 amino acids. CDR1 is SGDLS, CDR2 YYNGEE, per germline. The CDR3 nucleotides read TGTGTCAGCAGCGCGGACAGTAACTATGGCTACACCTTC. It yields the protein CVSSADSNYGYTF.

J is TRBJ1-3 and V is TRBV19, with no clear D. The V end was cut by 1 base, the J end by 2 bases, with 9 bases between. CDR1 and CDR2 from the germline V gene are LNHDA and SQIVND (reference sequence). CDR3 length equals 15 residues. The CDR3 DNA follows: TGTGCCAGTAGTATAGGGAAGGGTACTGGAAACACCATATATTTT. Its translation: CASSIGKGTGNTIYF.

The chain is built from TRBV10-3 and TRBJ2-7, with 9 bases lining up with TRBD1. The CDR3 is 15 amino acids. From germline, CDR1 is ENHRY and CDR2 SYGVKD. Trimming at V came to 6 bases and at J to 0 bases, leaving 6 bases not matched to a gene. CDR3 DNA sequence: TGTGCCATCAGCGAACCGGGACAGGGCTCCTACGAGCAGTACTTC. It specifies CAISEPGQGSYEQYF.

This clone was found once. The gene calls are TRBV19 and TRBJ2-1, with D unclear. Per germline, CDR1 LNHDA and CDR2 SQIVND (reference sequence). The V end lost 3 bases, the J end lost 6 bases, and 18 bases lay between the germline ends. This CDR3 has 16 residues. CDR3 coding DNA: TGTGCCAGTAGTATGGAACTCGGCCAGATCTCCAATGAGCAGTTCTTC. As protein: CASSMELGQISNEQFF.

This clone was observed a handful of times. The chain uses TRBV7-2 and TRBJ1-4; 9 bases match TRBD1. This CDR3 region has 17 residues. Germline trimming cut 5 bases from V and 4 bases from J; bases unmatched to any gene: 11. Germline V gene lookup returns CDR1 SGHTA and CDR2 FQGNSA. The CDR3 loop is CASSPGGQGASNEKLFF. Here the CDR3 DNA reads TGTGCCAGCAGCCCGGGGGGACAGGGTGCGAGTAATGAAAAACTGTTTTTT.

The chain employs TRBV15 and TRBJ1-5; TRBD1 is a possible D gene (5 bases). V was trimmed by 4 bases and J by 2 bases, leaving 9 bases between them. The CDR3 is 14 residues long. Germline V gene lookup returns CDR1 LNHNV and CDR2 YYDKDF (reference sequence). The CDR3 DNA reads TGTGCCACCAGCATTGGGGGTGGCAATCAGCCCCAGCATTTT. It translates to CATSIGGGNQPQHF.

This clone was seen a few times. The CDR3 DNA is TGCGCCAGCAGCCCGACCCCAGATACGCAGTATTTT. As protein: CASSPTPDTQYF. This chain links TRBV5-1 with TRBJ2-3; D is unclear. CDR1 is SGHRS, CDR2 YFSETQ, per germline. CDR3 length equals 12 residues. V lost 4 bases and J lost 4, with 7 bases in between.

This chain links TRBV29-1 with TRBJ2-2; D gene ambiguous. This CDR3 has 13 residues. V lost 3 bases and J lost 0, with 5 bases in between. Germline V lookup: CDR1 SQVTM, CDR2 ANQGSEA. The CDR3 reads CSVDRSNTGELFF. As DNA, the CDR3 is TGCAGCGTTGACAGGTCGAACACCGGGGAGCTGTTTTTT.

The gene calls are TRBV9 and TRBJ2-5; D tentatively fits TRBD1 or TRBD2 (7 bases each). The V gene lost 3 bases and the J gene lost 2 bases, with 14 bases spanning the gap. CDR1 is SGDLS, CDR2 YYNGEE, per germline. The CDR3 runs to 15 residues. The CDR3 coding sequence is TGTGCCAGCAGCGCCCAGGGGGGGACTCAAGAGACCCAGTACTTC. It specifies CASSAQGGTQETQYF. Filled out from reference TRBV9 and TRBJ2-5, the complete variable domain reads DSGVTQTPKHLITATGQRVTLRCSPRSGDLSVYWYQQSLDQGLQFLIQYYNGEERAKGNILERFSAQQFPDLHSELNLSSLELGDSALYFCASSAQGGTQETQYFGPGTRLLVL.

This chain joins TRBV6-5 and TRBJ2-1, with 9 nucleotides matching TRBD2. CDR1 is MNHEY, CDR2 SVGAGI, per germline. J lost 6 bases, V lost 2 bases, and 5 bases had no gene match. The CDR3 has 15 amino acids. This CDR3 is CASSYLSGSLNEQFF. The CDR3 DNA is TGTGCCAGCAGTTACCTTAGCGGGAGCCTCAATGAGCAGTTCTTC.

The chain couples TRBV30 to TRBJ2-6, with TRBD1 matching over 7 bases. J lost 0 bases, V lost 8 bases, and 13 bases had no gene match. The CDR3 consists of 17 residues. Germline V gives CDR1 GTSNPN, CDR2 SVGIG (reference sequence). The CDR3 bases are TGTGCCGGATCCCCCGACAGGGTACGCTCTGGGGCCAACGTCCTGACTTTC. This codes for CAGSPDRVRSGANVLTF.

The chain is built from TRBV19 and TRBJ2-1; the match to TRBD2 covers 7 bases. CDR1 is LNHDA, CDR2 SQIVND, per germline (reference sequence). This CDR3 has 17 residues. The V gene end was trimmed by 3 bases and the J gene end by 0 bases; junction bases not matched to a gene: 8. The CDR3 sequence is CASSIGKAGSSYNEQFF. The CDR3 nucleotides read TGTGCCAGTAGTATCGGAAAAGCGGGAAGCTCCTACAATGAGCAGTTCTTC.

The V and J genes are TRBV18 and TRBJ1-5; TRBD1 agrees at 8 bases. Germline loops: CDR1 KGHSH, CDR2 LQKENI. The V gene end was trimmed by 5 bases and the J gene end by 1 base; junction bases not matched to a gene: 10. The CDR3 loop spans 17 amino acids. The CDR3 DNA reads TGTGCCAGCTCAGCAAGGACAGGGCTAATAAGCAATCAGCCCCAGCATTTT. Its protein is CASSARTGLISNQPQHF.

The chain carries TRBV6-5 and TRBJ2-7; D might be TRBD2 (5 bases). CDR3 size: 15 residues. V was shortened by 5 bases and J by 5 bases, with 19 bases between the two germline ends. The germline gives CDR1 MNHEY, CDR2 SVGAGI. The CDR3 region is CASSPYDSPGDEQYV. CDR3 nucleotides: TGTGCCAGCAGTCCCTATGATTCGCCCGGGGACGAGCAGTACGTC.

This rearrangement joins TRBV6-5 to TRBJ1-4; TRBD1 aligns across 10 bases. Germline V gene lookup returns CDR1 MNHEY and CDR2 SVGAGI. CDR3 length equals 14 residues. The J segment lost 7 bases and the V segment lost 5 bases, leaving 4 bases of the junction unmatched. Here the CDR3 reads CASSRGQGGEKLFF. In nucleotides, the CDR3 is TGTGCCAGCAGTCGCGGACAGGGGGGTGAAAAACTGTTTTTT.

This chain connects TRBV27 to TRBJ1-5; maybe TRBD1 (6 bases). V was clipped by 5 bases and J by 2 bases, with 19 bases between them. From germline, CDR1 is MNHEY and CDR2 SMNVEV (reference sequence). The CDR3 has 17 amino acids. This CDR3 reads CASSTRQAGVGNQPQHF. The CDR3 DNA follows: TGTGCCAGCAGTACACGACAGGCAGGGGTCGGCAATCAGCCCCAGCATTTT.

V is TRBV30 and J is TRBJ1-4; 7 bases are shared with TRBD1. Germline CDR1 reads GTSNPN; CDR2 reads SVGIG (reference sequence). The trim removed 3 bases at V and 5 bases at J, leaving 9 bases unmatched. CDR3 length: 15 residues. CDR3 region: CAWRLTGDVNEKLFF. The CDR3, as DNA: TGTGCCTGGAGACTCACAGGGGATGTCAATGAAAAACTGTTTTTT.

The chain has TRBV6-5 and TRBJ1-5; D not certain. CDR1 is MNHEY and CDR2 is SVGAGI in the germline V gene. V was pared by 6 bases and J by 3 bases, with 12 bases between. This CDR3 comprises 14 residues. The CDR3 DNA sequence: TGTGCCAGCAGGGATGGCAGTCCCAATCAGCCCCAGCATTTT. This sequence encodes CASRDGSPNQPQHF.